This T cell receptor beta chain was retrieved from a study of blood T cells in healthy people across ages. With a J-beta primer mix and a sample-barcoded 5' primer, a second PCR ran about 6 to 11 cycles. Via MiXCR, TCRdb re-called the 5' RACE reads, giving one row per CDR3 protein. Among approximately 690,000 distinct CDR3 sequences listed, around 43% were seen once. There are 13 residues in the CDR3. V dropped 5 bases and J dropped 9 bases, with 14 bases sitting between them. Germline CDR1 and CDR2: SGHTA and FQGNSA. The chain combines TRBV7-2 with TRBJ2-1; D might be TRBD2 (6 bases). Material: blood. The clonotype was recovered from a man older than 75 in good health. The CDR3 DNA is TGTGCCAGCAGCCTGGACTATATGGGTGAGCAGTTCTTC. It yields the protein CASSLDYMGEQFF.